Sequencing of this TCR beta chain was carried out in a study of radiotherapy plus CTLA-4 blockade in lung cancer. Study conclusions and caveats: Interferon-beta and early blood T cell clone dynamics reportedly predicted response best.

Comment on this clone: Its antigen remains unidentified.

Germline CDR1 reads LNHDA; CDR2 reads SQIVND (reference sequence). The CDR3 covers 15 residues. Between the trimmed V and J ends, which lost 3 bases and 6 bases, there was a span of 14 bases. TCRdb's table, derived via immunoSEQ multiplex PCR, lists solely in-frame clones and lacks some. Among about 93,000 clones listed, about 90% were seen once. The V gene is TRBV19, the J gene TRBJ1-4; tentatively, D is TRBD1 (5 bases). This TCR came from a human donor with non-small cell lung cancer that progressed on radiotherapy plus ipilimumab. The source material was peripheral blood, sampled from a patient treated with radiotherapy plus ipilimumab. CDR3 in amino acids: CASSIGGAQYEKLFF. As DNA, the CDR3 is TGTGCCAGTAGTATTGGAGGGGCGCAATATGAAAAACTGTTTTTT.